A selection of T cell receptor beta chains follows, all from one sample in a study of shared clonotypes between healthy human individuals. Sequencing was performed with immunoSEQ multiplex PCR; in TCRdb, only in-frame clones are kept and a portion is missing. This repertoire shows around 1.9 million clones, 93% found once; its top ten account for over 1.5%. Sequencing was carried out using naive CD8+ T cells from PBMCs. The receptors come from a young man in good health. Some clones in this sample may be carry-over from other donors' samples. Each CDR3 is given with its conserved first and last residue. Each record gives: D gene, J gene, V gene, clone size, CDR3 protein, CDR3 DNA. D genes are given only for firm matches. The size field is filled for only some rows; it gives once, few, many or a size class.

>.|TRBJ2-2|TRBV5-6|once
CASSRKTTNTGELFF
TGTGCCAGCAGCCGAAAGACAACGAACACCGGGGAGCTGTTTTTT
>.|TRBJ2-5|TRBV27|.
CASSLGTQGRTQYF
TGTGCCAGCAGTTTAGGGACACAGGGACGGACCCAGTACTTC
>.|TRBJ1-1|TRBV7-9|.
CASSFGSSEAFF
TGTGCCAGCAGCTTTGGAAGCTCTGAAGCTTTCTTT
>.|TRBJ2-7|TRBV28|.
CASSLVRQLPEQYF
TGTGCCAGCAGTTTGGTCAGGCAACTCCCAGAGCAGTACTTC
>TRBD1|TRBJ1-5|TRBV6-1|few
CASSDPRGGNQPQHF
TGTGCCAGCAGTGATCCCAGGGGGGGCAATCAGCCCCAGCATTTT
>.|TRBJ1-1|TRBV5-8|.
CASSLKWAVAGVGTEAFF
TGTGCCAGCAGCTTGAAGTGGGCGGTGGCGGGCGTGGGCACTGAAGCTTTCTTT
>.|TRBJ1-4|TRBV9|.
CASSAFAQSAENEKLFF
TGTGCCAGCAGCGCCTTTGCCCAATCCGCGGAGAATGAAAAACTGTTTTTT
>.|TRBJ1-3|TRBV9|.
CASSVTEGGGNTIYF
TGTGCCAGCAGCGTTACGGAAGGAGGAGGAAACACCATATATTTT
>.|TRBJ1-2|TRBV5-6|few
CASSSGASGYTF
TGTGCCAGCAGCTCGGGGGCGTCTGGCTACACCTTC
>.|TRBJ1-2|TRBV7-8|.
CASSLAMAVPPLGYTF
TGTGCCAGCAGCTTAGCGATGGCCGTTCCTCCTCTTGGCTACACCTTC
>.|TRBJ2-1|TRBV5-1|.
CASSPWGSDEQFF
TGCGCCAGCAGCCCCTGGGGGAGTGATGAGCAGTTCTTC
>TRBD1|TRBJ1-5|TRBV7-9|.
CASSSGGGNQPQHF
TGTGCCAGCAGCTCAGGGGGAGGCAATCAGCCCCAGCATTTT
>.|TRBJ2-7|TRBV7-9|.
CASSLADSYEQYF
TGTGCCAGCAGCTTAGCCGACTCCTACGAGCAGTACTTC
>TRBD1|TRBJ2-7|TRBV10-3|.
CAIRAGQAYEQYF
TGTGCCATCAGGGCGGGACAGGCCTACGAGCAGTACTTC
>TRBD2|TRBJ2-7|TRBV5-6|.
CASSLLAGVSEQYF
TGTGCCAGCAGCCTATTAGCGGGAGTGAGCGAGCAGTACTTC
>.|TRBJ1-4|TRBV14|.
CASSATPGRSNEKLFF
TGTGCCAGCAGCGCTACACCGGGACGGAGTAATGAAAAACTGTTTTTT
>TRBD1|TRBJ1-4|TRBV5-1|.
CASSFGQVATNEKLFF
TGCGCCAGCAGCTTTGGACAGGTCGCAACTAATGAAAAACTGTTTTTT